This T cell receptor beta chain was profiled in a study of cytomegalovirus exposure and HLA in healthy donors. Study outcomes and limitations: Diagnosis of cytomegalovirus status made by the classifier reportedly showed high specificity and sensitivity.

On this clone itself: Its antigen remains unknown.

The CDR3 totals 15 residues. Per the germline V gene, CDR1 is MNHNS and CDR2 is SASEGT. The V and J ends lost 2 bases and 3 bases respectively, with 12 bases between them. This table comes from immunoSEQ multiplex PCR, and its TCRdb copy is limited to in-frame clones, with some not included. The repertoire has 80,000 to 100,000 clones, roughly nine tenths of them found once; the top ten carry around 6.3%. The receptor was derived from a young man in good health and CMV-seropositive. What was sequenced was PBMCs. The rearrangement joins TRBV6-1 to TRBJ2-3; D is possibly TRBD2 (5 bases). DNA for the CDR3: TGTGCCAGCAGTGAAATCGGACTTATGACAGATACGCAGTATTTT. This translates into CASSEIGLMTDTQYF.